The 10 T cell receptor beta chains listed next were all sequenced from one sample in a study of T-cell reconstitution after alpha-beta-depleted transplantation in children. This sample's TCRbeta library carried unique molecular identifier barcodes. Using its own MiXCR run on the PCR reads, TCRdb lists one record per CDR3 protein. The sample holds hundreds of thousands of distinct CDR3 sequences, around a sixth seen once. Here the sequenced sample was PBMCs from the stem cell graft donor, taken from the stem cell graft. These receptors all stem from a human donor who donated a stem cell graft to a child with acute myeloid leukemia.

A few counts support this clonotype. The V call is TRBV20-1, the J call TRBJ2-3; D gene ambiguous. The CDR3 is made up of 15 amino acids. The ends were cut back, 1 base at V and 3 bases at J, with 14 bases in the middle. Germline V lookup: CDR1 DFQATT, CDR2 SNEGSKA (reference sequence). CDR3: CSARGMGRRTDTQYF. The CDR3 DNA follows: TGCAGTGCTAGAGGGATGGGCCGGAGAACAGATACGCAGTATTTT.

CDR3: CASRDTFTAYRDRGLYGYTF. The CDR3 coding sequence is TGTGCCAGCAGGGACACTTTCACCGCCTACCGGGACAGAGGCCTCTATGGCTACACCTTC. The rearrangement links TRBV12-3 or TRBV12-4 to TRBJ1-2; TRBD1 agrees at 7 bases. This CDR3 has 20 residues. Trimming cost V 6 bases and J 4 bases; bases outside gene matches: 26.

The J gene is TRBJ2-4, the V gene TRBV5-1; unclear D gene. Germline V lookup: CDR1 SGHRS, CDR2 YFSETQ. The CDR3 sequence is 14 residues long. V lost 4 bases to trimming and J lost 6 bases, with 14 bases between them. The CDR3 bases are TGCGCCAGCAGCCAGCGCGAAACGTCAAACATTCAGTACTTC. It specifies CASSQRETSNIQYF.

The V gene is TRBV20-1, the J gene TRBJ2-1; D is uncertain. The V gene's germline CDR1 is DFQATT and CDR2 SNEGSKA (reference sequence). V gave up 3 bases and J gave up 1 base, with 7 bases separating them. The CDR3 contains 13 residues. The CDR3 loop is CSASPRSYNEQFF. As DNA, the CDR3 is TGCAGTGCTAGTCCCAGATCCTACAATGAGCAGTTCTTC.

This clonotype was recorded a few times. The chain has TRBV7-3 and TRBJ1-6, with 8 bases that match TRBD1. This CDR3 has 15 amino acids. Per the germline V gene, CDR1 is SGHTA and CDR2 is FQGTGA. With 5 bases clipped from V and 9 bases from J, the junction kept 9 bases outside the gene matches. The CDR3 loop reads CASSATGVFGSPLHF. Written as DNA, the CDR3 is TGTGCCAGCAGCGCGACAGGGGTATTTGGTTCACCCCTCCACTTT.

A word on this clonotype: The junction departs from germline at one end; a sequencing error may be responsible. V gene TRBV2 combines with J gene TRBJ2-1; a possible D gene is TRBD2 (6 bases). This CDR3 comprises 10 residues. Germline V gene sequence: CDR1 SNHLY, CDR2 FYNNEI. CDR3 protein: CASSEAQTSF. CDR3 DNA: TGTGCCAGCAGTGAAGCGCAGACTAGTTTC. The whole variable domain, remainder taken from reference TRBV2 and TRBJ2-1, is EPEVTQTPSHQVTQMGQEVILRCVPISNHLYFYWYRQILGQKVEFLVSFYNNEISEKSEIFDDQFSVERPDGSNFTLKIRSTKLEDSAMYFCASSEAQTSFGPGTRLTVL.

This clonotype was seen at least ten times. The chain joins TRBV20-1 to TRBJ2-2, with TRBD2 identical over 12 bases. The V gene end was trimmed by 5 bases and the J gene end by 4 bases; junction bases not matched to a gene: 26. Germline CDR1 is DFQATT and CDR2 is SNEGSKA (reference sequence). The CDR3 length is 22 residues. CDR3 nucleotide sequence: TGCAGTGCTCTGGACATCCTATTTCCTCTAGCGGGGGGGCGTAAAGGCACCGGGGAGCTGTTTTTT. Translated: CSALDILFPLAGGRKGTGELFF.

Many counts were recorded for this clonotype. The V gene is TRBV7-2, the J gene TRBJ2-7, with 15 bases lining up with TRBD2. This CDR3 is 17 amino acids long. The germline gives CDR1 SGHTA, CDR2 FQGNSA. V lost 3 bases to trimming and J lost 1 base; unmatched junction nucleotides: 4. The CDR3 DNA sequence: TGTGCCAGCAGCTTGGGGACTAGCGGGGGGACTTCCTACGAGCAGTACTTC. Amino acids: CASSLGTSGGTSYEQYF.

This clonotype came up a few times. The rearrangement links TRBV7-8 to TRBJ1-2; no definite D call. The CDR3 has 15 residues. CDR1 SGHVS and CDR2 FQNEAQ come from the germline V gene. Deletions cut 5 bases from V and 4 bases from J, with 17 bases between. CDR3 in amino acids: CASSPEPGSLYGYTF. Here the CDR3 DNA reads TGTGCCAGCAGCCCCGAGCCTGGGAGCCTCTATGGCTACACCTTC.

This chain links TRBV5-1 with TRBJ2-1, with 10 bases matching TRBD2. Germline assignment: CDR1 SGHRS and CDR2 YFSETQ. The CDR3 runs 16 residues. Unmatched junction bases numbered 11, after V lost 3 bases and J lost 8 bases. The CDR3 spells CASSSVLAGSGDEQFF. For the CDR3, the DNA is TGCGCCAGCAGCTCTGTACTAGCGGGGTCGGGGGATGAGCAGTTCTTC.